The T cell receptor (beta chain) under discussion was sequenced for a study of cytomegalovirus exposure and HLA in healthy donors. General study results and limits: The study flagged roughly 160 TCR beta chains as cytomegalovirus-associated.

This clone was found a few times. What it recognizes is unknown. The CDR3 loop spans 17 amino acids. Germline values: CDR1 MNHEY, CDR2 SMNVEV (reference sequence). V was clipped by 6 bases and J by 5 bases; unmatched bases: 18. It was with 60 Vbeta and 13 Jbeta primers that the PCR ran. Using immunoSEQ multiplex PCR, the repertoire was profiled, and TCRdb retains in-frame clones only, with some absent. The sample lists around 160,000 clones, just under 75% seen once, with 1.6% in the top ten. The clonotype comes from a woman aged 18-35 years in good health and CMV-seronegative. V usage is TRBV27 and J usage is TRBJ1-2; 7 bases agree with TRBD1. Sample: PBMCs. The CDR3 loop is CASSNLGPGTDPYGYTF. CDR3 DNA: TGTGCCAGCAGCAACCTTGGGCCCGGGACAGACCCTTATGGCTACACCTTC.